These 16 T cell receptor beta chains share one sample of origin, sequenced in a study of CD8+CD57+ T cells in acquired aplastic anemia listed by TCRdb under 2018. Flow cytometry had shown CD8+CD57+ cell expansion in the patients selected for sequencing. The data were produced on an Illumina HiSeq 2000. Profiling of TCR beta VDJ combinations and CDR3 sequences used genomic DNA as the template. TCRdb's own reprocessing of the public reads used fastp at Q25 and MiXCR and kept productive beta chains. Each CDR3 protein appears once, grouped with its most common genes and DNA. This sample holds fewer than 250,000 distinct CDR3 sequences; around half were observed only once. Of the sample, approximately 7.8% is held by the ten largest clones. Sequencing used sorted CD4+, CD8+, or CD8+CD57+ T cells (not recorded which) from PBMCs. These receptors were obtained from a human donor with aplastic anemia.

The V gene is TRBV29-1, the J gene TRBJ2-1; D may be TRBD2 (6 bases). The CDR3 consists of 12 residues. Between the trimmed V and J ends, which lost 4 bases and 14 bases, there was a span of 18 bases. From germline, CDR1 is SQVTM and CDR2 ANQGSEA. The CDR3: CSVGLAGSVEFF. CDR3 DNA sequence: TGCAGCGTTGGATTGGCGGGGTCAGTTGAGTTCTTC.

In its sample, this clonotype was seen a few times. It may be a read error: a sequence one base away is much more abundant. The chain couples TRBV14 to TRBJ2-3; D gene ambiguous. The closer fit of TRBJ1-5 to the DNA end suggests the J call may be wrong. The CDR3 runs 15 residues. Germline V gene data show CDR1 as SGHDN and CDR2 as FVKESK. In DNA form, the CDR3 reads TGTGCCAGCAGCCAATGCGAGCCGTGCACAGATACGCAGCATTTT. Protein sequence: CASSQCEPCTDTQHF.

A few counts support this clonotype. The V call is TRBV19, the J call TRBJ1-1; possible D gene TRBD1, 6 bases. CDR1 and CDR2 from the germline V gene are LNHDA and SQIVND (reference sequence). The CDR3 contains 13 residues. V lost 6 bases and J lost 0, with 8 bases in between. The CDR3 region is CASRTGMNTEAFF. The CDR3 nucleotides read TGTGCCAGTAGAACAGGGATGAACACTGAAGCTTTCTTT. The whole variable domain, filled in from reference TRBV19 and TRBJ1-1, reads DGGITQSPKYLFRKEGQNVTLSCEQNLNHDAMYWYRQDPGQGLRLIYYSQIVNDFQKGDIAEGYSVSREKKESFPLTVTSAQKNPTAFYLCASRTGMNTEAFFGQGTRLTVV.

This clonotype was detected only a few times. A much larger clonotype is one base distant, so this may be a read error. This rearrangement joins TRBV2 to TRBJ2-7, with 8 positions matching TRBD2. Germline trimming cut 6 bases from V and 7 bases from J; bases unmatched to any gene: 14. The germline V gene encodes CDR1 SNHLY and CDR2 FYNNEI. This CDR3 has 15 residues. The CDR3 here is CASRLRGDTYNEQYF. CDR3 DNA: TGTGCCAGCAGATTGCGGGGGGATACCTACAATGAGCAGTACTTC. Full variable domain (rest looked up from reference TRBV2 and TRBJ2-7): EPEVTQTPSHQVTQMGQEVILRCVPISNHLYFYWYRQILGQKVEFLVSFYNNEISEKSEIFDDQFSVERPDGSNFTLKIRSTKLEDSAMYFCASRLRGDTYNEQYFGPGTRLTVT.

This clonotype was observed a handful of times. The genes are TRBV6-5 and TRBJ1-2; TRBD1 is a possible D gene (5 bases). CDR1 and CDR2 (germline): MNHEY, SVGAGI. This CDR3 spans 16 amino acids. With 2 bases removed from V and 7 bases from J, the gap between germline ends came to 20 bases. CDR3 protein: CASSYGEGAILRGYTF. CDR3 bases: TGTGCCAGCAGTTACGGAGAAGGGGCTATCCTTCGTGGCTACACCTTC.

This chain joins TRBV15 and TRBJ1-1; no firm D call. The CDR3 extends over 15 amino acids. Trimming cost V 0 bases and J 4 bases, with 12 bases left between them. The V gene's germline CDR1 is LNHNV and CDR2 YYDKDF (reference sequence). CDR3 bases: TGTGCCACCAGCAGAGATGCTGGGGTTGGCACTGAAGCTTTCTTT. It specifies CATSRDAGVGTEAFF.

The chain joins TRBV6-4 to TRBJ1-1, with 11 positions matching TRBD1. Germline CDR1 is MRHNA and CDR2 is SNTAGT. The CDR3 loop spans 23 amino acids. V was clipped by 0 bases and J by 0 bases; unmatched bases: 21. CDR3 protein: CASSDSEMGQGVLKGLMNTEAFF. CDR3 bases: TGTGCCAGCAGTGACTCGGAGATGGGACAGGGGGTACTTAAGGGACTTATGAACACTGAAGCTTTCTTT.

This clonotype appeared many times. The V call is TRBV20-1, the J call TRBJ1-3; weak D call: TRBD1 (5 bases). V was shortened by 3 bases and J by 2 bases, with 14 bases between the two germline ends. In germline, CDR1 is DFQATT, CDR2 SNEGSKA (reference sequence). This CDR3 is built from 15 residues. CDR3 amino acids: CSASAPGATGNTIYF. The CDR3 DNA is TGCAGTGCTAGCGCCCCCGGGGCAACTGGAAACACCATATATTTT.

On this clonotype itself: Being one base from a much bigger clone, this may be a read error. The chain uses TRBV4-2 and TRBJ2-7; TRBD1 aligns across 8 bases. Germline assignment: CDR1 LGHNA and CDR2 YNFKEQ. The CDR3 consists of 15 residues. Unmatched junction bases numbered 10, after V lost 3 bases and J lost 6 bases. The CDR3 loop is CASSHDDRGSTEQYF. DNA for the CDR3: TGTGCCAGCAGCCATGATGACAGGGGATCCACCGAGCAGTACTTC.

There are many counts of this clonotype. Here the CDR3 DNA reads TGTGCCAGCAGCCCTGGACTGATGAACACTGAAGCTTTCTTT. Its protein is CASSPGLMNTEAFF. This chain links TRBV7-9 with TRBJ1-1, with D unresolved. The CDR3 runs 14 residues. V lost 5 bases and J 0 bases, leaving 10 bases between the germline ends. The germline gives CDR1 SEHNR, CDR2 FQNEAQ (reference sequence).

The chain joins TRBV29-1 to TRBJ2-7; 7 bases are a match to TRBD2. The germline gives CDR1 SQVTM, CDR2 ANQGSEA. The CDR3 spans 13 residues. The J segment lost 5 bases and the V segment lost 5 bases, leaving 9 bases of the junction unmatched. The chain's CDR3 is CSVRSGRGHEQYF. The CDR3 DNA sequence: TGCAGCGTTCGTTCGGGGAGGGGTCACGAGCAGTACTTC.

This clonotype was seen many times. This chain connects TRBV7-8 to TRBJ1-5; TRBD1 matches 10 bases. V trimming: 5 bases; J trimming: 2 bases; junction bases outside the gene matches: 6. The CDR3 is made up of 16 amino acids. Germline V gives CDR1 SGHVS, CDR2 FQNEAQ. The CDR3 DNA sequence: TGTGCCAGCAGCCGTGGGACAGGGGAAGGCAATCAGCCCCAGCATTTT. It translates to CASSRGTGEGNQPQHF.

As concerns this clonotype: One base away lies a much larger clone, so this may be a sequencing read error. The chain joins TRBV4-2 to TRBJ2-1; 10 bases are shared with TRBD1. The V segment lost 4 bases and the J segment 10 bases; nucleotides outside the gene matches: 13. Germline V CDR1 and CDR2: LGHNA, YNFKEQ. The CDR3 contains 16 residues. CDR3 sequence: CASSREDRGSSYEQFF. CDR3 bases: TGTGCCAGCAGCCGAGAGGACAGGGGGAGCTCCTACGAGCAGTTCTTC.

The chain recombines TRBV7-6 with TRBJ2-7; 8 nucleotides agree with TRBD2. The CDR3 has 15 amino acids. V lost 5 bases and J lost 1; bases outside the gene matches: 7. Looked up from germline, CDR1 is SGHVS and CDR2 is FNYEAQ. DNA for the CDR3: TGTGCCAGCAGCCCTAGGGTAGCGGGGTCCTACGAGCAGTACTTC. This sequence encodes CASSPRVAGSYEQYF.

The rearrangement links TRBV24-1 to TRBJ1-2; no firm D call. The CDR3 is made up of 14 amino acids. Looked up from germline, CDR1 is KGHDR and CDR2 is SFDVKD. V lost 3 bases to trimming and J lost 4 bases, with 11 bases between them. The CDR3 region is CATSDRTASYGYTF. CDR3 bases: TGTGCCACCAGTGATCGGACTGCCTCCTATGGCTACACCTTC.

The CDR3 here is CATGVGTGVRETQYF. The CDR3, as DNA: TGTGCCACCGGAGTCGGGACAGGGGTCAGGGAGACCCAGTACTTC. The chain links TRBV24-1 to TRBJ2-5, with TRBD1 matching over 10 bases. CDR1 KGHDR and CDR2 SFDVKD come from the germline V gene. The CDR3 is made up of 15 amino acids. J lost 5 bases, V lost 9 bases, and 11 bases had no gene match.